The 6 T cell receptor beta chains listed next were all sequenced from one sample in a study of OX40 agonist ivuxolimab in advanced cancers. Some clones are missing from TCRdb's copy, which holds only in-frame ones; the method was immunoSEQ multiplex PCR. The sample includes about 77,000 clones, approximately 92% of them seen just once. Sequenced material: CD4+ or CD8+ T cells sorted from blood, taken in a trial of the OX40 agonist ivuxolimab. The receptor set was obtained from an adult with an advanced solid tumor such as melanoma, head and neck, liver or kidney cancer.

The chain joins TRBV19 to TRBJ2-3, with 7 bases lining up with TRBD1. J lost 6 bases, V lost 5 bases, and 11 bases had no gene match. Germline V gene data show CDR1 as LNHDA and CDR2 as SQIVND (reference sequence). The CDR3 runs to 15 residues. CDR3 in amino acids: CASSPRQGLPDTQYF. Here the CDR3 DNA reads TGTGCCAGTAGTCCAAGACAGGGCCTGCCTGATACGCAGTATTTT. Complete variable domain (other parts from reference TRBV19 and TRBJ2-3): DGGITQSPKYLFRKEGQNVTLSCEQNLNHDAMYWYRQDPGQGLRLIYYSQIVNDFQKGDIAEGYSVSREKKESFPLTVTSAQKNPTAFYLCASSPRQGLPDTQYFGPGTRLTVL.

The chain uses TRBV28 and TRBJ1-6; 9 positions match TRBD1. This CDR3 spans 16 amino acids. V shed 5 bases and J 7 bases; nucleotides not matched to a gene: 9. CDR1 and CDR2 (germline): MDHEN, SYDVKM. CDR3 nucleotides: TGTGCCAGCAGTGGCATAGGGACAGGGAGGAATTCACCCCTCCACTTT. Translation gives CASSGIGTGRNSPLHF.

The V call is TRBV6-6, the J call TRBJ2-1; 11 nucleotides line up with TRBD2. V was pared by 6 bases and J by 11 bases, with 6 bases of the junction left unmatched. Germline loops: CDR1 MNHNY, CDR2 SVGAGI (reference sequence). CDR3 length equals 13 residues. CDR3 DNA: TGTGCCAGCAGATCCGGGACTAGCGGCCAGCAGTTCTTC. Its protein product is CASRSGTSGQQFF.

J is TRBJ2-3 and V is TRBV19, with D maybe TRBD1 (6 bases). The V end was cut by 2 bases, the J end by 3 bases, with 15 bases between. The CDR3 runs to 16 residues. The germline gives CDR1 LNHDA, CDR2 SQIVND (reference sequence). The CDR3: CASSIFVGAGTDTQYF. The CDR3 region has the DNA TGTGCCAGTAGTATATTTGTGGGGGCCGGGACAGATACGCAGTATTTT.

The chain links TRBV5-1 to TRBJ1-1, with TRBD1 identical over 8 bases. Germline CDR1 reads SGHRS; CDR2 reads YFSETQ. The CDR3 has 15 residues. The trim removed 5 bases at V and 10 bases at J, leaving 16 bases unmatched. CDR3 coding DNA: TGCGCCAGCAGTCGAATGGGACAGGAGGTCGGGATAGCTTTCTTT. As protein: CASSRMGQEVGIAFF. The whole variable domain, remainder taken from reference TRBV5-1 and TRBJ1-1, is KAGVTQTPRYLIKTRGQQVTLSCSPISGHRSVSWYQQTPGQGLQFLFEYFSETQRNKGNFPGRFSGRQFSNSRSEMNVSTLELGDSALYLCASSRMGQEVGIAFFGQGTRLTVV.

The chain couples TRBV5-5 to TRBJ1-3; D perhaps matches TRBD1 (5 bases). Deletions cut 4 bases from V and 1 base from J, with 9 bases between. The CDR3 is 14 amino acids. Germline V CDR1 and CDR2: SGHKS, YYEKEE (reference sequence). The CDR3 nucleotides are TGTGCCAGCAGCGATCAGGGATCTGGAAACACCATATATTTT. This sequence encodes CASSDQGSGNTIYF.